A selection of T cell receptor beta chains follows, all from one sample in a study of T cell responses to AZD1222 COVID-19 vaccine. The method was immunoSEQ multiplex PCR; TCRdb's version includes in-frame clones alone and lacks a portion of them. The sample contains 75,000 to 100,000 clones, roughly 91% of which appear only once. Sample: peripheral blood, taken on day 0 of AZD1222 vaccination. Receptors were obtained from an adult in good health. CDR3s include the opening cysteine and the closing phenylalanine or tryptophan. The D gene is left open where the match is weak. Some rows have no size entry. The others give once, few or many, or a class for an expanded clone.

V gene: TRBV5-4; D gene: TRBD1; clone size: .; J gene: TRBJ1-6; CDR3 length: 14; CDR3 DNA: TGTGCCAGCAACCGGGACAGGGGGTTATCACCCCTCCACTTT; CDR3 protein: CASNRDRGLSPLHF
V gene: TRBV29-1; D gene: .; clone size: .; J gene: TRBJ2-2; CDR3 length: 16; CDR3 DNA: TGCAGCGTTGAAGATCCGGGGTTTTGGAACACCGGGGAGCTGTTTTTT; CDR3 protein: CSVEDPGFWNTGELFF
V gene: TRBV28; D gene: .; clone size: .; J gene: TRBJ1-5; CDR3 length: 14; CDR3 DNA: TGTGCCAGCAGCCCCCCACCGAGGGGTCAGCCCCAGCATTTT; CDR3 protein: CASSPPPRGQPQHF
V gene: TRBV28; D gene: .; clone size: .; J gene: TRBJ1-5; CDR3 length: 14; CDR3 DNA: TGTGCCAGCAGTCTCGCGACCCCGACGCAGCCCCAGCATTTT; CDR3 protein: CASSLATPTQPQHF
V gene: TRBV7-2; D gene: .; clone size: .; J gene: TRBJ1-5; CDR3 length: 14; CDR3 DNA: TGTGCCAGCAGCTTATCCAGGTACAATCAGCCCCAGCATTTT; CDR3 protein: CASSLSRYNQPQHF
V gene: TRBV19; D gene: .; clone size: .; J gene: TRBJ1-6; CDR3 length: 17; CDR3 DNA: TGTGCCAGTAGATTGGACAGTCAAAGCTCCTATAATTCACCCCTCCACTTT; CDR3 protein: CASRLDSQSSYNSPLHF
V gene: TRBV3-1/TRBV3-2; D gene: TRBD1; clone size: .; J gene: TRBJ1-3; CDR3 length: 15; CDR3 DNA: TGTGCCAGCAGCCAGAACAGGGGTATTGGAAACACCATATATTTT; CDR3 protein: CASSQNRGIGNTIYF
V gene: TRBV9; D gene: .; clone size: once; J gene: TRBJ2-7; CDR3 length: 16; CDR3 DNA: TGTGCCAGCAGCGTGGAGAGAAGCGGGGACAGAACCGAGCAGTACTTC; CDR3 protein: CASSVERSGDRTEQYF
V gene: TRBV10-1; D gene: .; clone size: .; J gene: TRBJ2-7; CDR3 length: 11; CDR3 DNA: TGCGCCAGCAGTGAGTTCGAGGCGGGGTACTTC; CDR3 protein: CASSEFEAGYF
V gene: TRBV19; D gene: .; clone size: few; J gene: TRBJ2-1; CDR3 length: 14; CDR3 DNA: TGTGCCAGTAATCGGGGCCAGCGGTACAATGAGCAGTTCTTC; CDR3 protein: CASNRGQRYNEQFF
V gene: TRBV28; D gene: .; clone size: .; J gene: TRBJ1-2; CDR3 length: 14; CDR3 DNA: TGTGCCAGCAGTTCCAGGGCGCTAGGCTATGGCTACACCTTC; CDR3 protein: CASSSRALGYGYTF
V gene: TRBV7-9; D gene: .; clone size: .; J gene: TRBJ2-7; CDR3 length: 13; CDR3 DNA: TGTGCCAGCAGGGATGACTGGAGAGGCGAGCAGTACTTC; CDR3 protein: CASRDDWRGEQYF
V gene: TRBV7-3; D gene: TRBD2; clone size: .; J gene: TRBJ2-1; CDR3 length: 15; CDR3 DNA: TGTGCCAGCAGCCGGGGAGGGGTAACCGGGAATGAGCAGTTCTTC; CDR3 protein: CASSRGGVTGNEQFF
V gene: TRBV28; D gene: TRBD2; clone size: .; J gene: TRBJ2-2; CDR3 length: 17; CDR3 DNA: TGTGCCAGCACCTTTAGACAGCGGACTAGCGCCGCCGGGGAGCTGTTTTTT; CDR3 protein: CASTFRQRTSAAGELFF
V gene: TRBV4-3; D gene: .; clone size: .; J gene: TRBJ1-2; CDR3 length: 15; CDR3 DNA: TGCGCCAGCAGCCAAGATCTCAGAGCTAACTATGGCTACACCTTC; CDR3 protein: CASSQDLRANYGYTF
V gene: TRBV4-2; D gene: .; clone size: .; J gene: TRBJ1-4; CDR3 length: 15; CDR3 DNA: TGTGCCAGCAGCCCTAAAGTAGGGCTCAATGAAAAACTGTTTTTT; CDR3 protein: CASSPKVGLNEKLFF
V gene: TRBV28; D gene: TRBD1; clone size: .; J gene: TRBJ2-5; CDR3 length: 14; CDR3 DNA: TGTGCCAGCAGAGGGACAGGGGTGTTAGAGACCCAGTACTTC; CDR3 protein: CASRGTGVLETQYF
V gene: TRBV6-1; D gene: .; clone size: .; J gene: TRBJ2-5; CDR3 length: 15; CDR3 DNA: TGTGCCAGCGGTGGTCGTGAGGAGGGCAAAGAGACCCAGTACTTC; CDR3 protein: CASGGREEGKETQYF
V gene: TRBV5-5; D gene: .; clone size: .; J gene: TRBJ1-6; CDR3 length: 16; CDR3 DNA: TGTGCCAGCAGCACACGACAAGGGGGTTTTAATTCACCCCTCCACTTT; CDR3 protein: CASSTRQGGFNSPLHF
V gene: TRBV5-1; D gene: .; clone size: .; J gene: TRBJ2-4; CDR3 length: 14; CDR3 DNA: TGCGCCAGCAGCTTGGAGGCAGGGCGAGACATTCAGTACTTC; CDR3 protein: CASSLEAGRDIQYF
V gene: TRBV6-5; D gene: .; clone size: .; J gene: TRBJ2-2; CDR3 length: 16; CDR3 DNA: TGTGCCAGCAGTTACGTCTACAGACTGAACACCGGGGAGCTGTTTTTT; CDR3 protein: CASSYVYRLNTGELFF
V gene: TRBV12-3/TRBV12-4; D gene: .; clone size: .; J gene: TRBJ2-7; CDR3 length: 13; CDR3 DNA: TGTGCCAGCAGTCCGATAACAGGGAGAGAGCAGTACTTC; CDR3 protein: CASSPITGREQYF
V gene: TRBV19; D gene: TRBD1; clone size: .; J gene: TRBJ1-3; CDR3 length: 18; CDR3 DNA: TGTGCCAGTAGTCTTTGGGGCGGGACAGTAAGCTCTGGAAACACCATATATTTT; CDR3 protein: CASSLWGGTVSSGNTIYF
V gene: TRBV2; D gene: .; clone size: .; J gene: TRBJ2-1; CDR3 length: 11; CDR3 DNA: TGTGCCAGCAGTGATAGGGATAGCAGGTTCTTC; CDR3 protein: CASSDRDSRFF
V gene: TRBV9; D gene: .; clone size: .; J gene: TRBJ1-3; CDR3 length: 14; CDR3 DNA: TGTGCCAGCAGCCTCGGGGGGAGCGAAAACACCATATATTTT; CDR3 protein: CASSLGGSENTIYF
V gene: TRBV28; D gene: TRBD1; clone size: .; J gene: TRBJ1-1; CDR3 length: 12; CDR3 DNA: TGTGCCGGACGACAGGGAGTAGGAGAAGCTTTCTTT; CDR3 protein: CAGRQGVGEAFF
V gene: TRBV4-1; D gene: TRBD1; clone size: .; J gene: TRBJ1-4; CDR3 length: 17; CDR3 DNA: TGCGCCAGCAGCCAAGCCGGGACAGGGGGCACTAATGAAAAACTGTTTTTT; CDR3 protein: CASSQAGTGGTNEKLFF
V gene: TRBV28; D gene: .; clone size: .; J gene: TRBJ2-3; CDR3 length: 14; CDR3 DNA: TGTGCCAGCATCCCTAGCGTCAGCACAGATACGCAGTATTTT; CDR3 protein: CASIPSVSTDTQYF
V gene: TRBV7-6; D gene: .; clone size: once; J gene: TRBJ2-7; CDR3 length: 17; CDR3 DNA: TGTGCCAGCAGCTTAATTGGAGGGGCGACCCTCTCCTACGAGCAGTACTTC; CDR3 protein: CASSLIGGATLSYEQYF
V gene: TRBV29-1; D gene: .; clone size: .; J gene: TRBJ1-1; CDR3 length: 15; CDR3 DNA: TGCAGCGTTTCCACGGACCTCTTAGGGAACACTGAAGCTTTCTTT; CDR3 protein: CSVSTDLLGNTEAFF
V gene: TRBV23-1; D gene: TRBD2; clone size: few; J gene: TRBJ2-1; CDR3 length: 15; CDR3 DNA: TGCGCCAGCAGTCAATCAGTTAGCGGGTACAATGAGCAGTTCTTC; CDR3 protein: CASSQSVSGYNEQFF
V gene: TRBV5-1; D gene: .; clone size: .; J gene: TRBJ2-1; CDR3 length: 15; CDR3 DNA: TGCGCCAGCAGCTTTATGGGTGGATCGGAAAATGAGCAGTTCTTC; CDR3 protein: CASSFMGGSENEQFF
V gene: TRBV5-1; D gene: .; clone size: .; J gene: TRBJ1-1; CDR3 length: 13; CDR3 DNA: TGCGCCAGCAGCTCCAACATGAACACTGAAGCTTTCTTT; CDR3 protein: CASSSNMNTEAFF
V gene: TRBV9; D gene: .; clone size: .; J gene: TRBJ1-2; CDR3 length: 13; CDR3 DNA: TGTGCCAGCAGCCCTTCCGGACAGATTGGCTACACCTTC; CDR3 protein: CASSPSGQIGYTF
V gene: TRBV24-1; D gene: .; clone size: .; J gene: TRBJ1-5; CDR3 length: 15; CDR3 DNA: TGTGCCACCAGTGGACGACAGGACTCCAATCAGCCCCAGCATTTT; CDR3 protein: CATSGRQDSNQPQHF
V gene: TRBV7-9; D gene: .; clone size: .; J gene: TRBJ2-7; CDR3 length: 16; CDR3 DNA: TGTGCCAGCAGCCCCGGACACCAACAACTCTCCTACGAGCAGTACTTC; CDR3 protein: CASSPGHQQLSYEQYF
V gene: TRBV5-1; D gene: .; clone size: .; J gene: TRBJ1-1; CDR3 length: 14; CDR3 DNA: TGCGCCAGCACCGTACAACAGGGGAACACTGAAGCTTTCTTT; CDR3 protein: CASTVQQGNTEAFF
V gene: TRBV19; D gene: .; clone size: many; J gene: TRBJ1-5; CDR3 length: 13; CDR3 DNA: TGTGCCAGTAGTATCGAGGACAGTCAGCCCCAGCATTTT; CDR3 protein: CASSIEDSQPQHF
V gene: TRBV5-6; D gene: .; clone size: .; J gene: TRBJ1-6; CDR3 length: 14; CDR3 DNA: TGTGCCAGCAGCTGGGATGATGGGAATTCACCCCTCCACTTT; CDR3 protein: CASSWDDGNSPLHF
V gene: TRBV7-2; D gene: .; clone size: .; J gene: TRBJ2-7; CDR3 length: 12; CDR3 DNA: TGTGCCAGCAGCTTAGGCCGCTACGAGCAGTACTTC; CDR3 protein: CASSLGRYEQYF
V gene: TRBV4-3; D gene: .; clone size: .; J gene: TRBJ2-2; CDR3 length: 15; CDR3 DNA: TGCGCCAGCAGCCAGTTCCTGCCTAGCTCCGGGGAGCTGTTTTTT; CDR3 protein: CASSQFLPSSGELFF
V gene: TRBV7-2; D gene: TRBD2; clone size: once; J gene: TRBJ2-2; CDR3 length: 17; CDR3 DNA: TGTGCCAGCAGCTCGACGGGACTAGCTGGAAACACCGGGGAGCTGTTTTTT; CDR3 protein: CASSSTGLAGNTGELFF
V gene: TRBV19; D gene: .; clone size: .; J gene: TRBJ2-3; CDR3 length: 15; CDR3 DNA: TGTGCCAGTAGTATATTGGGACCCCGGGCAGATACGCAGTATTTT; CDR3 protein: CASSILGPRADTQYF
V gene: TRBV2; D gene: .; clone size: few; J gene: TRBJ2-2; CDR3 length: 16; CDR3 DNA: TGTGCCAGCAGTTTTAGGGGGACAATGAACACCGGGGAGCTGTTTTTT; CDR3 protein: CASSFRGTMNTGELFF
V gene: TRBV9; D gene: TRBD2; clone size: few; J gene: TRBJ2-7; CDR3 length: 14; CDR3 DNA: TGTGCCAGCAGCGTAGGGTTAGCGGGAGTCGGGCAGTACTTC; CDR3 protein: CASSVGLAGVGQYF
V gene: TRBV11-1; D gene: .; clone size: .; J gene: TRBJ1-2; CDR3 length: 13; CDR3 DNA: TGTGCCAGCAGCTTAGTTCTGGGCCAAGGCTACACCTTC; CDR3 protein: CASSLVLGQGYTF
V gene: TRBV24-1; D gene: .; clone size: .; J gene: TRBJ2-2; CDR3 length: 17; CDR3 DNA: TGTGCCACCAGTGCCCAATCCGGGACAAGGAACACCGGGGAGCTGTTTTTT; CDR3 protein: CATSAQSGTRNTGELFF
V gene: TRBV9; D gene: .; clone size: .; J gene: TRBJ2-3; CDR3 length: 14; CDR3 DNA: TGTGCCAGCAGCGTAAGACTCCCACCGGATACGCAGTATTTT; CDR3 protein: CASSVRLPPDTQYF
V gene: TRBV7-2; D gene: TRBD2; clone size: .; J gene: TRBJ2-6; CDR3 length: 15; CDR3 DNA: TGTGCCAGCAGATGGGGGGGATCAGGGGCCAACGTCCTGACTTTC; CDR3 protein: CASRWGGSGANVLTF
V gene: TRBV11-2; D gene: .; clone size: .; J gene: TRBJ2-5; CDR3 length: 14; CDR3 DNA: TGTGCCAGCAGCTTAGCCCACGGGGGTCAGACCCAGTACTTC; CDR3 protein: CASSLAHGGQTQYF
V gene: TRBV28; D gene: .; clone size: .; J gene: TRBJ2-2; CDR3 length: 15; CDR3 DNA: TGTGCCAGCAGAAGACGGGACCGTAACACCGGGGAGCTGTTTTTT; CDR3 protein: CASRRRDRNTGELFF
V gene: TRBV5-1; D gene: .; clone size: .; J gene: TRBJ2-7; CDR3 length: 15; CDR3 DNA: TGCGCCAGCAGCTTGGGTGCCCCCCGGTCCTACGAGCAGTACTTC; CDR3 protein: CASSLGAPRSYEQYF
V gene: TRBV5-1; D gene: .; clone size: .; J gene: TRBJ1-1; CDR3 length: 15; CDR3 DNA: TGCGCCAGCAGCTCCCTACTTACGGCGGGCACTGAAGCTTTCTTT; CDR3 protein: CASSSLLTAGTEAFF
V gene: TRBV21-1; D gene: .; clone size: .; J gene: TRBJ1-6; CDR3 length: 15; CDR3 DNA: TGTGCCAGCACCCCAAAGGGAGAGGGCGGATCACCCCTCCACTTT; CDR3 protein: CASTPKGEGGSPLHF
V gene: TRBV3-1/TRBV3-2; D gene: .; clone size: .; J gene: TRBJ2-3; CDR3 length: 15; CDR3 DNA: TGTGCCAGCAGCCACCGGACAACTAGCACAGATACGCAGTATTTT; CDR3 protein: CASSHRTTSTDTQYF
V gene: TRBV15; D gene: TRBD1; clone size: .; J gene: TRBJ1-6; CDR3 length: 15; CDR3 DNA: TGTGCCACCAGCAGTCGGACAGGGGGGAATTCACCCCTCCACTTT; CDR3 protein: CATSSRTGGNSPLHF
V gene: TRBV18; D gene: .; clone size: .; J gene: TRBJ2-1; CDR3 length: 14; CDR3 DNA: TGTGCCAGCTCACCAGCCCTTGCTGGCGATGAGCAGTTCTTC; CDR3 protein: CASSPALAGDEQFF
V gene: TRBV15; D gene: .; clone size: .; J gene: TRBJ2-7; CDR3 length: 16; CDR3 DNA: TGTGCCACCAGCAGAGGAGGGGGGTTCAGCTCCTACGAGCAGTACTTC; CDR3 protein: CATSRGGGFSSYEQYF
V gene: TRBV6-5; D gene: TRBD1; clone size: .; J gene: TRBJ1-2; CDR3 length: 14; CDR3 DNA: TGTGCCAGCAGCCGACAGGGTCGGGGCTATGGCTACACCTTC; CDR3 protein: CASSRQGRGYGYTF
V gene: TRBV5-1; D gene: .; clone size: .; J gene: TRBJ1-4; CDR3 length: 13; CDR3 DNA: TGCGCCAGCAGCTTGGCATATGGTGAAAAACTGTTTTTT; CDR3 protein: CASSLAYGEKLFF